Reported below is one T cell receptor (beta chain). Antigen: not known. The sample comes from a study of shared clonotypes between healthy human individuals. Points from the study as a whole: Only blood was sampled; tissue repertoires likely differ.

Germline V lookup: CDR1 MNHNY, CDR2 SVGAGI (reference sequence). V lost 7 bases and J 4 bases, leaving 20 bases between the germline ends. The CDR3 length is 16 residues. Several immunoSEQ plates received, in even portions, the genomic DNA of each subset. Per the original methods: Filtering differed because ImmunoSEQ produced junction-only sequences that carried no quality scores. The table came from immunoSEQ multiplex PCR; TCRdb's copy has only in-frame clones and leaves some out. That table furnishes V, J and clone size, whereas the DNA furnished D and trimming. The profile covers about 960,000 clones, with roughly 72% appearing a single time and roughly 1.5% taken by the ten largest.

The clonotype comes from a young man in good health. V is TRBV6-6 and J is TRBJ1-3; D is perhaps TRBD1 (5 bases). The sample comprised memory CD4+ T cells sorted from blood. Subset specified: CD45RA-negative fraction. CDR3 DNA sequence: TGTGCCAGCATTGGGGGAACAGGTCTGAAGGGAAACACCATATATTTT. This translates into CASIGGTGLKGNTIYF.